Listed below are T cell receptor beta chains from one sample, sequenced in a study of T cell changes during pregnancy in multiple sclerosis. TCRdb's table, derived via immunoSEQ multiplex PCR, lists solely in-frame clones and lacks some. The table has over 35,000 clones, about nine tenths seen once. The sample here was CD4+ T cells from peripheral blood mononuclear cells, taken in the first trimester of pregnancy. The receptors originated from a female donor in good health, enrolled as a control in a pregnancy study. CDR3s include the opening cysteine and the closing phenylalanine or tryptophan. Fields, in order: V gene, clone size, D gene, J gene, CDR3 protein, CDR3 DNA. A D gene is named only where the DNA matches it firmly. Size is omitted from some rows. Given values are once, few, many or a class for expanded clones.

V: TRBV28
size: few
D: .
J: TRBJ2-7
CDR3: CASSLSGATLYEQYF
DNA: TGTGCCAGCAGTTTATCAGGGGCCACTCTCTACGAGCAGTACTTC

V: TRBV7-3
size: .
D: TRBD2
J: TRBJ2-1
CDR3: CASSTSGGLYNEQFF
DNA: TGTGCCAGCAGTACCAGCGGGGGCCTCTACAATGAGCAGTTCTTC

V: TRBV6-5
size: .
D: .
J: TRBJ2-7
CDR3: CASRAAYEQYF
DNA: TGTGCCAGCCGCGCGGCCTACGAGCAGTACTTC

V: TRBV19
size: .
D: .
J: TRBJ2-4
CDR3: CASNILAGLAKNIQYF
DNA: TGTGCCAGTAATATTTTGGCGGGACTAGCCAAAAACATTCAGTACTTC

V: TRBV6-4
size: .
D: .
J: TRBJ1-5
CDR3: CASSEGLNQPQHF
DNA: TGTGCCAGCAGTGAGGGGCTAAATCAGCCCCAGCATTTT

V: TRBV7-2
size: .
D: .
J: TRBJ1-4
CDR3: CASREAVGEKLFF
DNA: TGTGCCAGCAGGGAGGCAGTAGGGGAAAAACTGTTTTTT

V: TRBV5-4
size: .
D: TRBD1
J: TRBJ2-1
CDR3: CASSLGQGAYNEQFF
DNA: TGTGCCAGCAGCTTGGGTCAGGGGGCATACAATGAGCAGTTCTTC

V: TRBV7-9
size: .
D: .
J: TRBJ2-7
CDR3: CASSSRVGEQYF
DNA: TGTGCCAGCAGCAGCAGGGTTGGCGAGCAGTACTTC

V: TRBV19
size: .
D: .
J: TRBJ1-2
CDR3: CASSIRSTNYGYTF
DNA: TGTGCCAGTAGTATACGGAGCACTAACTATGGCTACACCTTC

V: TRBV7-9
size: .
D: TRBD2
J: TRBJ2-5
CDR3: CASSLERTSKYQETQYF
DNA: TGTGCCAGCAGCTTAGAGCGGACTAGCAAGTACCAAGAGACCCAGTACTTC

V: TRBV7-3
size: .
D: .
J: TRBJ1-1
CDR3: CASSETGNTEAFF
DNA: TGTGCCAGCAGCGAGACAGGGAACACTGAAGCTTTCTTT

V: TRBV13
size: once
D: .
J: TRBJ2-1
CDR3: CASRRQSSYNEQFF
DNA: TGTGCCAGCAGGAGACAGTCCTCCTACAATGAGCAGTTCTTC

V: TRBV18
size: .
D: .
J: TRBJ2-1
CDR3: CASSPPASVNEQFF
DNA: TGTGCCAGCTCACCACCCGCCAGTGTCAATGAGCAGTTCTTC

V: TRBV5-1
size: .
D: TRBD1
J: TRBJ2-5
CDR3: CASSFGQAQETQYF
DNA: TGCGCCAGCAGCTTTGGACAGGCCCAAGAGACCCAGTACTTC

V: TRBV18
size: few
D: TRBD1
J: TRBJ2-7
CDR3: CASSPAGTGFEQYF
DNA: TGTGCCAGCTCACCCGCGGGGACAGGGTTCGAGCAGTACTTC

V: TRBV28
size: .
D: .
J: TRBJ2-2
CDR3: CASSPPRPGGTTGELFF
DNA: TGTGCCAGCAGTCCCCCTCGGCCCGGAGGGACGACCGGGGAGCTGTTTTTT

V: TRBV30
size: .
D: TRBD1
J: TRBJ1-1
CDR3: CAWSRIQGASNTEAFF
DNA: TGTGCCTGGAGTAGGATACAGGGGGCATCCAACACTGAAGCTTTCTTT

V: TRBV28
size: once
D: .
J: TRBJ2-2
CDR3: CASSWGGNTGELFF
DNA: TGTGCCAGCTCCTGGGGAGGGAACACCGGGGAGCTGTTTTTT

V: TRBV11-2
size: .
D: TRBD1
J: TRBJ2-7
CDR3: CATHTGVREQYF
DNA: TGTGCCACTCACACAGGGGTCCGCGAGCAGTACTTC

V: TRBV9
size: .
D: .
J: TRBJ2-7
CDR3: CASSQGRIDSYEQYF
DNA: TGTGCCAGCAGCCAAGGGAGAATTGACTCCTACGAGCAGTACTTC

V: TRBV5-4
size: .
D: .
J: TRBJ2-1
CDR3: CASSLTTGRVYNEQFF
DNA: TGTGCCAGCAGCCTGACCACAGGGAGGGTGTACAATGAGCAGTTCTTC

V: TRBV7-9
size: .
D: TRBD1
J: TRBJ1-5
CDR3: CASSPGGNQPQHF
DNA: TGTGCCAGCAGCCCAGGGGGAAATCAGCCCCAGCATTTT